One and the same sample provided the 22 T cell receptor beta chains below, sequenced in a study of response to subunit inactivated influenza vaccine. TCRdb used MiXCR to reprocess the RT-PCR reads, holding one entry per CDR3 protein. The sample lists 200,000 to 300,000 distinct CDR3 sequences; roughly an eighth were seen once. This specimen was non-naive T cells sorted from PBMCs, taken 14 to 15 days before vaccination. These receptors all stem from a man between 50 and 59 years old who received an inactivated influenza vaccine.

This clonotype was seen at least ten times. This CDR3 reads CASSLSAATYEQYF. In DNA form, the CDR3 reads TGTGCCAGCAGCTTGTCGGCAGCTACCTACGAGCAGTACTTC. This sequence joins TRBV5-5 and TRBJ2-7; D remains unclear. The length of the CDR3 is 14 residues. Germline V lookup: CDR1 SGHKS, CDR2 YYEKEE (reference sequence). The V gene lost 1 base and the J gene lost 2 bases, with 10 bases spanning the gap.

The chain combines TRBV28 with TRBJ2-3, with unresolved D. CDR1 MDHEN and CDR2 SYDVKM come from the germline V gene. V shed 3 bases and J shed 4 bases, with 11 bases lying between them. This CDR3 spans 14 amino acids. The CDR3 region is CASSLLGIADTQYF. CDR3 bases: TGTGCCAGCAGTTTGCTGGGAATCGCAGATACGCAGTATTTT.

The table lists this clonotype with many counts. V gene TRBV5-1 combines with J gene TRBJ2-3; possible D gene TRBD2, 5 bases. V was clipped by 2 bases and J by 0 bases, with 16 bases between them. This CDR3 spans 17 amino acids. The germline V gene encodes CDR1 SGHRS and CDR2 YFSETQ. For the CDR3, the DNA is TGCGCCAGCAGCTTAGGATCGCTAGCACAGAGCACAGATACGCAGTATTTT. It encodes CASSLGSLAQSTDTQYF.

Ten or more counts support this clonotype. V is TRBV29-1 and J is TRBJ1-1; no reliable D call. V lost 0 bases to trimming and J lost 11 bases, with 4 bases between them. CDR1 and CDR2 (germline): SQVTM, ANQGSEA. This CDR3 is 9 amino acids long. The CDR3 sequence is CSVEEGAFF. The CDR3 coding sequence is TGCAGCGTTGAAGAAGGGGCTTTCTTT.

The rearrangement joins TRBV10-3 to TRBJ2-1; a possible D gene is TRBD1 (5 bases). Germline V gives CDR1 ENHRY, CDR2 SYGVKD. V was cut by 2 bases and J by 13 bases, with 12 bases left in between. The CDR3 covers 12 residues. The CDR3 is CAISETLGAQFF. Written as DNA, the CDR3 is TGTGCCATCAGTGAGACCTTAGGGGCCCAGTTCTTC.

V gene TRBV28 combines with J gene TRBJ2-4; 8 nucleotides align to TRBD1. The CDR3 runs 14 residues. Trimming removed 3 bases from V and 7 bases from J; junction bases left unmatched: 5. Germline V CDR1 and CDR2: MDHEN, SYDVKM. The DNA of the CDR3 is TGTGCCAGCAGTTTGTCAGGGGGCGGGAACATTCAGTACTTC. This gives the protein CASSLSGGGNIQYF.

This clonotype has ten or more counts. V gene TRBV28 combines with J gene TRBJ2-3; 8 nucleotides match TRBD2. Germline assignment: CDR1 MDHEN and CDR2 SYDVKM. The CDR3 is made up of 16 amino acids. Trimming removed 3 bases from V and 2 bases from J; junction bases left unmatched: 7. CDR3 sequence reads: CASSFEAGGITDTQYF. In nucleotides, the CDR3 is TGTGCCAGCAGTTTCGAGGCGGGGGGCATCACAGATACGCAGTATTTT.

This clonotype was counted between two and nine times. CDR3 nucleotides: TGTGCCAGCAGTCCGCGATATTCCCTCAACTACGAGCAGTACTTC. Amino acids: CASSPRYSLNYEQYF. The J gene is TRBJ2-7, the V gene TRBV28, with D unclear. The V gene's germline CDR1 is MDHEN and CDR2 SYDVKM. This CDR3 has 15 amino acids. V lost 5 bases, J lost 3 bases, and 17 bases lay in between.

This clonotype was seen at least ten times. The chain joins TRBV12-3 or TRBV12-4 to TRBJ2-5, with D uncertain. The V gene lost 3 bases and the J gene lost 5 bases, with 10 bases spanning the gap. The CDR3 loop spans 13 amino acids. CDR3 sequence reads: CASSFTQRETQYF. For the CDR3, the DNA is TGTGCCAGCAGTTTTACCCAAAGGGAGACCCAGTACTTC.

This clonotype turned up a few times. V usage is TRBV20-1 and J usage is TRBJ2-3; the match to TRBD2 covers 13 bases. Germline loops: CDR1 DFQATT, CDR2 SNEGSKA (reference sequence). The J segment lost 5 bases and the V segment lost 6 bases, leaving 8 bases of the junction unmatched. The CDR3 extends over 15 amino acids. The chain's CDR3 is CSAMRTSGSIDTQYF. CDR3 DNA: TGCAGTGCCATGAGGACTAGCGGGAGTATAGATACGCAGTATTTT.

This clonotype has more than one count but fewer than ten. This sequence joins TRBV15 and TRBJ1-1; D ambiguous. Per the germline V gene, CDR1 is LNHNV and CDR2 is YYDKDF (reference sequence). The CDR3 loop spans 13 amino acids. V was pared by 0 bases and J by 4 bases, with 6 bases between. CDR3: CATSRDVSTEAFF. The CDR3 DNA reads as TGTGCCACCAGCAGAGATGTAAGCACTGAAGCTTTCTTT.

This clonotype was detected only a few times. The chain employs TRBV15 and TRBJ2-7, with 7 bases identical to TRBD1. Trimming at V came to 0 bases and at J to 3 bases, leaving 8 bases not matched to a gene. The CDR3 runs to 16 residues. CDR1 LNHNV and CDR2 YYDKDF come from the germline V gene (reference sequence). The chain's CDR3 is CATSRDYVGTVYEQYF. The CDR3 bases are TGTGCCACCAGCAGAGATTATGTCGGGACAGTCTACGAGCAGTACTTC.

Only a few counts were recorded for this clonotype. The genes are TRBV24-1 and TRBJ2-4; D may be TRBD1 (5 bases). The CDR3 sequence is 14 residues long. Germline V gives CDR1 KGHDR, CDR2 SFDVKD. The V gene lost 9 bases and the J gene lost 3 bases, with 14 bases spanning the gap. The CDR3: CATAQTVLKNIQYF. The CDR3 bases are TGTGCCACCGCCCAGACAGTCCTCAAAAACATTCAGTACTTC.

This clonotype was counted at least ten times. Here the CDR3 DNA reads TGTGCCAGCAGCCAAGTCGGGGGCAGCGCGAACACCGGGGAGCTGTTTTTT. The encoded protein is CASSQVGGSANTGELFF. The genes are TRBV3-1 and TRBJ2-2; TRBD1 or TRBD2 may be the D gene (6 bases each). The CDR3 runs to 17 residues. The V and J ends lost 1 base and 0 bases respectively, with 12 bases between them. Germline V gene data show CDR1 as LGHDT and CDR2 as YNNKEL (reference sequence).

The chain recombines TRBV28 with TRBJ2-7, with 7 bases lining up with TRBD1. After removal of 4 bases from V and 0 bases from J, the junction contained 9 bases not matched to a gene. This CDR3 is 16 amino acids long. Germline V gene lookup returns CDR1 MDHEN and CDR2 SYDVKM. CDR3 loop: CASSYPLDRSSYEQYF. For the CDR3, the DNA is TGTGCCAGCAGTTACCCCTTGGACAGGAGCTCCTACGAGCAGTACTTC.

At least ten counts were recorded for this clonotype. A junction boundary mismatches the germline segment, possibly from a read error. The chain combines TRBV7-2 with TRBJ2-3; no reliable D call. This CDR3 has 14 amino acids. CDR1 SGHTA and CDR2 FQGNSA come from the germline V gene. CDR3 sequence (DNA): TGCGCCAGCAGCTTAGGACCAAGCACAGATACGCAGTATTTT. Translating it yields CASSLGPSTDTQYF. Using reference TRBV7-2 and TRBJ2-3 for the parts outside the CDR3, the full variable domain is GAGVSQSPSNKVTEKGKDVELRCDPISGHTALYWYRQSLGQGLEFLIYFQGNSAPDKSGLPSDRFSAERTGGSVSTLTIQRTQQEDSAVYLCASSLGPSTDTQYFGPGTRLTVL.

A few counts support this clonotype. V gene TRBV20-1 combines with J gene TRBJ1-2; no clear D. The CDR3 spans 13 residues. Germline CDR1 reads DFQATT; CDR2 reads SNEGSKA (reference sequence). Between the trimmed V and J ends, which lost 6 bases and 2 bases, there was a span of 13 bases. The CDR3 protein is CSAPTGVNYGYTF. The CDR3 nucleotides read TGCAGTGCCCCTACCGGGGTGAACTATGGCTACACCTTC.

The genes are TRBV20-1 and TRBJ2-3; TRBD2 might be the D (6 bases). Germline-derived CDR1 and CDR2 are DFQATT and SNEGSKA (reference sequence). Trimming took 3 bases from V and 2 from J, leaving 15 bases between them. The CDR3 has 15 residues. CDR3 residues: CSASRGSGYTDTQYF. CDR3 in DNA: TGCAGTGCTAGTCGGGGTAGCGGATACACAGATACGCAGTATTTT.

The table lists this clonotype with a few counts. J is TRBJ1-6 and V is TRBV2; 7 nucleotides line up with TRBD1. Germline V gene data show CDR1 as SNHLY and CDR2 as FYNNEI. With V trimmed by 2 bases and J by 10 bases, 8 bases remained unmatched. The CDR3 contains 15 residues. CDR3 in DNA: TGTGCCAGCAGTGAACGAAAGACAGGGTCGTCACCCCTCCACTTT. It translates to CASSERKTGSSPLHF.

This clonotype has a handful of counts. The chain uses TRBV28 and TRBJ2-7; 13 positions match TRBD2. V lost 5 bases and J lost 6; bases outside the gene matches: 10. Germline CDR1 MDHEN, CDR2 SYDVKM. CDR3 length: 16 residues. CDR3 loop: CASSNQGLAGVREQYF. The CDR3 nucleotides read TGTGCCAGCAGTAACCAAGGACTAGCGGGAGTTCGCGAGCAGTACTTC.

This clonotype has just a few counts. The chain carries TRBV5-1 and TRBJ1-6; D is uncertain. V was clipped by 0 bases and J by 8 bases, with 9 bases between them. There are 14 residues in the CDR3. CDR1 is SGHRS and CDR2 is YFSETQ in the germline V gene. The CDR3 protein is CASSLGAYDSPLHF. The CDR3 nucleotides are TGCGCCAGCAGCTTGGGGGCGTATGATTCACCCCTCCACTTT.

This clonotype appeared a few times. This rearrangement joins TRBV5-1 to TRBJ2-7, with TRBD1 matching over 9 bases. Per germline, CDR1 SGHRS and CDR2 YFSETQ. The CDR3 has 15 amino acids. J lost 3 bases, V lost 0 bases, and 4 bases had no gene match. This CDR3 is CASSLGTGQGYEQYF. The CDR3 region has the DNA TGCGCCAGCAGCTTGGGCACGGGACAGGGCTACGAGCAGTACTTC.